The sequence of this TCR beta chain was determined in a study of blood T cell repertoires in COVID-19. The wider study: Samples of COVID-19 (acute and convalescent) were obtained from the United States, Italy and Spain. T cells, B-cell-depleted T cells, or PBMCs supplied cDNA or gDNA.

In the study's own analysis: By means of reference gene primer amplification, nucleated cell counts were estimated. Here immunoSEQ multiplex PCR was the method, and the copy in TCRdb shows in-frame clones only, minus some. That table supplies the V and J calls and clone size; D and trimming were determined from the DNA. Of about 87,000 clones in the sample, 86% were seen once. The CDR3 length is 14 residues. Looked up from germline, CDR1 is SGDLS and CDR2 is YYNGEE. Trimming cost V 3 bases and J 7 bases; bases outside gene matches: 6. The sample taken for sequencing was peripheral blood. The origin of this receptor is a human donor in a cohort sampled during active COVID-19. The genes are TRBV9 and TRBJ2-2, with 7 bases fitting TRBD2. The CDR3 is CASSDAGDFGELFF. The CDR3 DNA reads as TGTGCCAGCAGCGATGCGGGAGATTTCGGGGAGCTGTTTTTT.